Presented here are 5 T cell receptor beta chains from one specimen sequenced in a study of T cell responses to AZD1222 COVID-19 vaccine. The data were produced by immunoSEQ multiplex PCR, yet TCRdb's version contains in-frame clones alone and is incomplete. This sample has approximately 180,000 clones, with about 93% found just once. The sequences come from peripheral blood, collected 28 days after the second dose of the MenACWY control vaccine. These receptor sequences come from an adult who received the MenACWY meningococcal vaccine as a control.

The V call is TRBV24-1, the J call TRBJ1-5; D unresolved. The CDR3 is 13 residues long. Trimming removed 4 bases from V and 11 bases from J, with 14 bases in between. CDR1 and CDR2 from the germline V gene are KGHDR and SFDVKD. In DNA, the CDR3 is TGTGCCACCAGTGACCCAGGAGGCCGCACCCAGCATTTT. Protein sequence: CATSDPGGRTQHF.

The chain links TRBV6-4 to TRBJ1-5; 9 bases are shared with TRBD1. Germline V gives CDR1 MRHNA, CDR2 SNTAGT. Trimming cost V 3 bases and J 6 bases; bases outside gene matches: 0. The CDR3 runs to 13 residues. This CDR3 is CASSEDRGQPQHF. The CDR3 coding sequence is TGTGCCAGCAGTGAGGACAGGGGTCAGCCCCAGCATTTT.

The chain employs TRBV10-3 and TRBJ1-1; no clear D. The CDR3 is made up of 13 amino acids. Germline V gene data show CDR1 as ENHRY and CDR2 as SYGVKD. The germline V and J ends were trimmed by 3 bases and 3 bases, with 8 bases remaining between them. The CDR3 nucleotides read TGTGCCATCAGTGACGGTAGCTACACTGAAGCTTTCTTT. Translation: CAISDGSYTEAFF.

The chain links TRBV28 to TRBJ2-1; 9 bases fit TRBD2. Trimming removed 6 bases from V and 7 bases from J; junction bases left unmatched: 10. The CDR3 is 15 amino acids. Germline V lookup: CDR1 MDHEN, CDR2 SYDVKM. The CDR3 sequence: CASRGRGGAVNEQFF. As DNA, the CDR3 is TGTGCCAGCAGGGGGCGCGGGGGGGCCGTGAATGAGCAGTTCTTC.

The chain employs TRBV28 and TRBJ1-5; D unresolved. V was cut by 4 bases and J by 9 bases, with 16 bases left in between. CDR1 is MDHEN, CDR2 SYDVKM, per germline. This CDR3 region has 14 residues. CDR3 region: CASSSPTQAGPQHF. The CDR3 DNA sequence: TGTGCCAGCAGTTCCCCCACCCAAGCGGGGCCCCAGCATTTT.